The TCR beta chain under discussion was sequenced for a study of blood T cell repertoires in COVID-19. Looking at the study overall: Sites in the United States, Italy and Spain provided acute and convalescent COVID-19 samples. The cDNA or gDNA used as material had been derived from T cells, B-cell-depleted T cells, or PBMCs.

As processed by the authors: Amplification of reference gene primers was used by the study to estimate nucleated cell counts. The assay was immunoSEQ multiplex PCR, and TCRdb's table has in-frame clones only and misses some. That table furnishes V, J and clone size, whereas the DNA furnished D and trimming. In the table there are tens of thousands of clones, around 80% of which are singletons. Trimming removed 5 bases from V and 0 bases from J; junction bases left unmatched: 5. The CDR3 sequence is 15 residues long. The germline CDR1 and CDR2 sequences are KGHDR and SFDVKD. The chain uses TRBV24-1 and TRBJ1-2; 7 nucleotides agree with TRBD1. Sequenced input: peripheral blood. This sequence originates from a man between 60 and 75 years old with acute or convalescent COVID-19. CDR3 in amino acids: CATSGPQGTNYGYTF. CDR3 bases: TGTGCCACCAGTGGCCCACAGGGGACTAACTATGGCTACACCTTC.